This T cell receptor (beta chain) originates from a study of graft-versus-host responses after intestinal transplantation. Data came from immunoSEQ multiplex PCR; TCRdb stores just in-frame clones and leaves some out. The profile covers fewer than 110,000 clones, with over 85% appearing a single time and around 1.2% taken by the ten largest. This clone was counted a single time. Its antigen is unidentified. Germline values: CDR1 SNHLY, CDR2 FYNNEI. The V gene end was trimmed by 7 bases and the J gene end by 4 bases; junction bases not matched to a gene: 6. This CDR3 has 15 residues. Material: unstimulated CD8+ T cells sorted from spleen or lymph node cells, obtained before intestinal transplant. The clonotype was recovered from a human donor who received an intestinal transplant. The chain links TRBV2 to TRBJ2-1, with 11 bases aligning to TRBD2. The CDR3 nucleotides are TGTGCCAGCATGACTAGCGGGGATTTGTACAATGAGCAGTTCTTC. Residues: CASMTSGDLYNEQFF.